What follows are 19 T cell receptor beta chains derived from one specimen sequenced in a study of lymphopenia after photon versus proton radiotherapy. TCRdb's copy holds only in-frame clones and misses some; the assay was immunoSEQ multiplex PCR. The data show 75,000 to 95,000 clones, around 80% seen once. Specimen: peripheral blood, collected from a patient treated with proton-based radiotherapy. All receptors derive from a man in his 60s with pancreatic cancer.

This clone was found once. The CDR3 nucleotides are TGTGCCAGCAGCCCACACCGGGACATTAACCACACGAGCAACGAGCAGTACTTC. This codes for CASSPHRDINHTSNEQYF. This chain connects TRBV7-9 to TRBJ2-7; D may be TRBD1 (6 bases). Germline V gene lookup returns CDR1 SEHNR and CDR2 FQNEAQ (reference sequence). This CDR3 comprises 18 residues. V was cut by 5 bases and J by 5 bases, with 28 bases left in between.

The genes are TRBV9 and TRBJ2-3; TRBD2 aligns across 11 bases. The trim removed 1 base at V and 4 bases at J, leaving 5 bases unmatched. CDR3 length: 16 amino acids. Germline CDR1 SGDLS, CDR2 YYNGEE. The CDR3 DNA is TGTGCCAGCAGCGTATTCGGGACTAGCGGTGCAGATACGCAGTATTTT. It encodes CASSVFGTSGADTQYF.

The chain is built from TRBV18 and TRBJ2-1; 7 bases line up with TRBD1. Germline CDR1 KGHSH, CDR2 LQKENI. The CDR3 covers 14 residues. After removal of 0 bases from V and 4 bases from J, the junction contained 0 bases not matched to a gene. This chain's CDR3 is CASSPPTGYNEQFF. The DNA of the CDR3 is TGTGCCAGCTCACCACCGACAGGGTACAATGAGCAGTTCTTC.

The genes are TRBV15 and TRBJ2-3; tentative D call: TRBD1 (5 bases). This CDR3 is built from 14 residues. Per the germline V gene, CDR1 is LNHNV and CDR2 is YYDKDF (reference sequence). V was clipped by 3 bases and J by 3 bases, with 10 bases between them. CDR3 sequence: CATSSGAGTDTQYF. CDR3 coding DNA: TGTGCCACCAGCAGTGGGGCTGGGACAGATACGCAGTATTTT.

The V call is TRBV6-1, the J call TRBJ1-5; D call uncertain. The CDR3 consists of 15 residues. Germline CDR1 reads MNHNS; CDR2 reads SASEGT. V shed 4 bases and J shed 1 base, with 11 bases lying between them. This chain's CDR3 is CASSGSPGSNQPQHF. Written as DNA, the CDR3 is TGTGCCAGCAGTGGGTCACCGGGCAGCAATCAGCCCCAGCATTTT.

V usage is TRBV6-1 and J usage is TRBJ1-5; 9 bases are shared with TRBD1. Germline CDR1 reads MNHNS; CDR2 reads SASEGT. The CDR3 extends over 15 amino acids. V lost 4 bases and J lost 2; bases outside the gene matches: 3. In DNA form, the CDR3 reads TGTGCCAGCAGTGTAGGACAGGGGCGCAATCAGCCCCAGCATTTT. It translates to CASSVGQGRNQPQHF.

V gene TRBV18 combines with J gene TRBJ2-4; no clear D. Deletions cut 4 bases from V and 2 bases from J, with 9 bases between. Germline lookup yields CDR1 KGHSH and CDR2 LQKENI. The CDR3 loop spans 14 amino acids. CDR3 residues: CASSRLGTKNIQYF. In DNA, the CDR3 is TGTGCCAGCTCACGGCTGGGAACCAAAAACATTCAGTACTTC.

This clone appeared a few times. The rearrangement joins TRBV19 to TRBJ1-2; 11 bases are a match to TRBD1. Per germline, CDR1 LNHDA and CDR2 SQIVND (reference sequence). The V gene end was trimmed by 6 bases and the J gene end by 8 bases; junction bases not matched to a gene: 8. This CDR3 is 14 amino acids long. The CDR3 region is CASSPDRGLVGYTF. CDR3 bases: TGTGCCAGTAGCCCGGACAGGGGGCTCGTCGGCTACACCTTC. Together with reference TRBV19 and TRBJ1-2, the CDR3 gives the full variable domain: DGGITQSPKYLFRKEGQNVTLSCEQNLNHDAMYWYRQDPGQGLRLIYYSQIVNDFQKGDIAEGYSVSREKKESFPLTVTSAQKNPTAFYLCASSPDRGLVGYTFGSGTRLTVV.

V is TRBV20-1 and J is TRBJ2-7; D unresolved. The CDR3 extends over 10 amino acids. CDR1 and CDR2 from the germline V gene are DFQATT and SNEGSKA (reference sequence). V lost 4 bases and J lost 4, with 5 bases in between. CDR3 region: CSATLYEQYF. The CDR3 nucleotides are TGCAGTGCTACCCTATACGAGCAGTACTTC.

The chain joins TRBV6-1 to TRBJ2-2; D call uncertain. CDR1 and CDR2 (germline): MNHNS, SASEGT. The length of the CDR3 is 11 residues. V was clipped by 10 bases and J by 9 bases, with 12 bases between them. CDR3 coding DNA: TGTGCCACCCTAGATCTCAGGGAGCTGTTTTTT. Its translation: CATLDLRELFF.

This chain links TRBV5-1 with TRBJ2-2; D ambiguous. The germline CDR1 and CDR2 sequences are SGHRS and YFSETQ. Trimming cost V 0 bases and J 4 bases, with 13 bases left between them. The CDR3 spans 16 residues. CDR3 sequence (DNA): TGCGCCAGCAGCTTGGTGCCTGGGCTCGGCACCGGGGAGCTGTTTTTT. Protein sequence: CASSLVPGLGTGELFF.

The V gene is TRBV6-6, the J gene TRBJ2-7, with TRBD1 matching over 8 bases. Per germline, CDR1 MNHNY and CDR2 SVGAGI (reference sequence). This CDR3 comprises 14 residues. The V and J ends lost 1 base and 5 bases, in that order; junction bases with no gene match: 4. CDR3 sequence: CASSYLQGGHEQYF. Written as DNA, the CDR3 is TGTGCCAGCAGTTACTTACAGGGGGGCCACGAGCAGTACTTC.

The J gene is TRBJ1-5, the V gene TRBV6-5, with D possibly being TRBD1 (6 bases). V was pared by 0 bases and J by 6 bases, with 9 bases between. Germline V gives CDR1 MNHEY, CDR2 SVGAGI. CDR3 length equals 14 residues. The CDR3 DNA follows: TGTGCCAGCAGTTACTCAAGGGGGGGTCAGCCCCAGCATTTT. Translating it yields CASSYSRGGQPQHF.

The J gene is TRBJ2-1, the V gene TRBV7-2; D tentatively reads TRBD1 or TRBD2 (6 bases each). The V end was cut by 1 base, the J end by 8 bases, with 18 bases between. The CDR3 extends over 16 amino acids. CDR1 is SGHTA, CDR2 FQGNSA, per germline. CDR3 DNA sequence: TGTGCCAGCAGCTTAGGGGGGCGGGGTCCCCAGGATGAGCAGTTCTTC. Amino acids: CASSLGGRGPQDEQFF.

This clone was counted once. V is TRBV5-1 and J is TRBJ1-3; the match to TRBD1 covers 10 bases. The CDR3 consists of 18 residues. The V gene's germline CDR1 is SGHRS and CDR2 YFSETQ. V gave up 0 bases and J gave up 4 bases; unmatched junction bases: 10. The CDR3 sequence is CASSLEGTGDARGNTIYF. CDR3 in DNA: TGCGCCAGCAGCTTGGAGGGGACAGGGGACGCGCGGGGAAACACCATATATTTT.

The chain links TRBV7-6 to TRBJ2-1; 8 positions match TRBD2. V gave up 8 bases and J gave up 6 bases; unmatched junction bases: 12. Germline values: CDR1 SGHVS, CDR2 FNYEAQ. The CDR3 sequence is 15 residues long. Written as DNA, the CDR3 is TGTGCCAGCGCTGGGGGAGCGGGGGTAATCAATGAGCAGTTCTTC. Translating gives CASAGGAGVINEQFF.

The gene calls are TRBV4-3 and TRBJ2-6; 10 bases agree with TRBD1. Germline trimming cut 3 bases from V and 0 bases from J; bases unmatched to any gene: 5. In germline, CDR1 is LGHNA, CDR2 YSLEER. This CDR3 has 18 residues. Written as DNA, the CDR3 is TGCGCCAGCAGCCACCAAGGGACAGGGGTCTCTGGGGCCAACGTCCTGACTTTC. It is translated as CASSHQGTGVSGANVLTF.

This clone was counted once. This chain uses TRBV5-1 with TRBJ2-3, with 11 bases aligning to TRBD2. Trimming cost V 0 bases and J 3 bases; bases outside gene matches: 9. In germline, CDR1 is SGHRS, CDR2 YFSETQ. CDR3 length: 18 amino acids. CDR3 bases: TGCGCCAGCAGCTTGGGTAATATAGCGGGAGGGCTTACAGATACGCAGTATTTT. Amino acids: CASSLGNIAGGLTDTQYF.

The J gene is TRBJ2-5, the V gene TRBV5-1; TRBD1 agrees at 11 bases. Per germline, CDR1 SGHRS and CDR2 YFSETQ. V trimming: 4 bases; J trimming: 4 bases; junction bases outside the gene matches: 9. This CDR3 contains 16 residues. The CDR3 loop reads CASSTVRDRGGETQYF. The CDR3 region has the DNA TGCGCCAGCAGCACCGTCCGGGACAGGGGGGGAGAGACCCAGTACTTC.